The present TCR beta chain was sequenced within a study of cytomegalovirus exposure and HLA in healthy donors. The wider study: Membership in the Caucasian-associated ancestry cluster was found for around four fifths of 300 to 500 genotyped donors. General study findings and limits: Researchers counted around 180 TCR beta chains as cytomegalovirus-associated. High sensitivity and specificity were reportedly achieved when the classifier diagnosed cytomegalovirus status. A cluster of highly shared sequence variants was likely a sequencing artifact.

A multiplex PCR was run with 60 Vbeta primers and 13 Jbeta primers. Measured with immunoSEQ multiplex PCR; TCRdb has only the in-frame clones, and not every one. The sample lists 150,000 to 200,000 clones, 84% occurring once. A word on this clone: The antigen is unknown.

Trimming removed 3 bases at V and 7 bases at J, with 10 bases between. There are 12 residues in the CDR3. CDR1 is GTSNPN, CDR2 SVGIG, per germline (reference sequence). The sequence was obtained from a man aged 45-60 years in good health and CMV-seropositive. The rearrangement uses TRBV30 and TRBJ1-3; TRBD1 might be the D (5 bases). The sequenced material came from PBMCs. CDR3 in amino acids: CAWSIGGNTIYF. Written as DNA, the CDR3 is TGTGCCTGGAGCATTGGGGGGAACACCATATATTTT.